This passage covers 32 T cell receptor beta chains from one sample sequenced in a study of blood T cell repertoires in COVID-19 (TCRdb year 2020). Library construction relied on the immunoSEQ multiplex PCR assay. TCRdb limited this immuneACCESS table to in-frame rearrangements with V and J called. A share of clones is missing; checked studies link under half to unresolved V genes, and the rest is unexplained. The sample contains 65,000 to 85,000 clones, around 88% of them found a single time. The top ten clonotypes cover around 6.3% of the sample. Sample: peripheral blood. The receptors stem from a man older than 75 with COVID-19, enrolled during active disease.

The rearrangement links TRBV10-3 to TRBJ1-1, with 7 bases aligning to TRBD1. The CDR3 has 16 amino acids. Per the germline V gene, CDR1 is ENHRY and CDR2 is SYGVKD. With 2 bases clipped from V and 0 bases from J, the junction kept 6 bases outside the gene matches. CDR3 in amino acids: CAISERLGQLNTEAFF. In DNA, the CDR3 is TGTGCCATCAGTGAGCGATTGGGACAGTTGAACACTGAAGCTTTCTTT.

This clone appeared a few times. V usage is TRBV6-5 and J usage is TRBJ1-2; 7 positions match TRBD1. The CDR3 sequence is 15 residues long. The ends lost 0 bases at V and 6 bases at J; junction bases unmatched: 7. Germline CDR1 MNHEY, CDR2 SVGAGI. CDR3 loop: CASSYSTGQGDGYTF. CDR3 DNA: TGTGCCAGCAGTTACTCGACTGGTCAGGGGGATGGCTACACCTTC.

The chain uses TRBV11-2 and TRBJ2-1; 10 bases are a match to TRBD2. J lost 6 bases, V lost 5 bases, and 10 bases had no gene match. Per the germline V gene, CDR1 is SGHAT and CDR2 is FQNNGV. The CDR3 has 16 residues. The CDR3 coding sequence is TGTGCCAGCAGCCTTGGACTAGCGGCCAACTTCAATGAGCAGTTCTTC. Translating gives CASSLGLAANFNEQFF.

The chain has TRBV19 and TRBJ1-2; 8 bases line up with TRBD1. V lost 5 bases and J lost 8; bases outside the gene matches: 4. The CDR3 loop spans 12 amino acids. CDR1 and CDR2 (germline): LNHDA, SQIVND (reference sequence). The DNA for the CDR3 is TGTGCCAGTAGTGGACAGGGATGGGGCTACACCTTC. This codes for CASSGQGWGYTF.

The V gene is TRBV5-5, the J gene TRBJ2-1; 12 bases agree with TRBD2. Trimming cost V 4 bases and J 1 base; bases outside gene matches: 6. The CDR3 covers 17 residues. From germline, CDR1 is SGHKS and CDR2 YYEKEE (reference sequence). CDR3 bases: TGTGCCAGCAGCCTACTAGCGGGGGGATTATCCTACAATGAGCAGTTCTTC. It yields the protein CASSLLAGGLSYNEQFF.

This clone was detected only a few times. The V and J genes are TRBV6-4 and TRBJ2-3; 11 nucleotides align to TRBD2. This CDR3 spans 15 amino acids. The germline V gene has CDR1 MRHNA and CDR2 SNTAGT. V was pared by 6 bases and J by 1 base, with 3 bases of the junction left unmatched. The CDR3 sequence is CASSVSGGGTDTQYF. DNA for the CDR3: TGTGCCAGCAGCGTTAGCGGGGGGGGCACAGATACGCAGTATTTT.

The chain employs TRBV11-3 and TRBJ1-3; 8 bases line up with TRBD1. From germline, CDR1 is SGHNT and CDR2 YENEEA. The CDR3 consists of 17 residues. With V trimmed by 4 bases and J by 0 bases, 8 bases remained unmatched. This CDR3 reads CASSSPRTGISGNTIYF. The CDR3 nucleotides are TGTGCCAGCAGCTCTCCAAGGACAGGGATCTCTGGAAACACCATATATTTT.

This clone occurred a few times. The rearrangement uses TRBV19 and TRBJ1-5, with 12 nucleotides matching TRBD1. Germline V gives CDR1 LNHDA, CDR2 SQIVND (reference sequence). This CDR3 has 15 residues. After removal of 9 bases from V and 7 bases from J, the junction contained 10 bases not matched to a gene. Here the CDR3 reads CARQGGTGGRQPQHF. The DNA for the CDR3 is TGTGCCAGGCAGGGGGGGACAGGGGGCCGGCAGCCCCAGCATTTT. The whole variable domain, filled in from reference TRBV19 and TRBJ1-5, reads DGGITQSPKYLFRKEGQNVTLSCEQNLNHDAMYWYRQDPGQGLRLIYYSQIVNDFQKGDIAEGYSVSREKKESFPLTVTSAQKNPTAFYLCARQGGTGGRQPQHFGDGTRLSIL.

The rearrangement joins TRBV19 to TRBJ1-1, with D hard to call. This CDR3 has 14 amino acids. V lost 0 bases and J 0 bases, leaving 5 bases between the germline ends. CDR1 is LNHDA and CDR2 is SQIVND in the germline V gene (reference sequence). In DNA form, the CDR3 reads TGTGCCAGTAGTATAGATTACATGAACACTGAAGCTTTCTTT. It encodes CASSIDYMNTEAFF.

V gene TRBV11-2 combines with J gene TRBJ1-2, with 7 nucleotides matching TRBD1. This CDR3 region has 12 residues. The V segment lost 5 bases and the J segment 6 bases; nucleotides outside the gene matches: 3. Germline assignment: CDR1 SGHAT and CDR2 FQNNGV. The CDR3 DNA is TGTGCCAGCAGCAATGGACAGGATGGCTACACCTTC. This gives the protein CASSNGQDGYTF.

The chain uses TRBV13 and TRBJ1-2; TRBD1 is a possible D gene (6 bases). V was trimmed by 6 bases and J by 4 bases, leaving 15 bases between them. The CDR3 has 14 amino acids. Germline CDR1 and CDR2: PRHDT and FYEKMQ (reference sequence). This CDR3 reads CASSPGGAGYGYTF. CDR3 nucleotide sequence: TGTGCCAGCAGTCCGGGGGGCGCCGGCTATGGCTACACCTTC.

The V call is TRBV12-3 or TRBV12-4, the J call TRBJ2-1; D is unclear. The length of the CDR3 is 11 residues. The V gene lost 4 bases and the J gene lost 12 bases, with 10 bases spanning the gap. This CDR3 reads CASSSGRGQFF. In DNA, the CDR3 is TGTGCCAGCAGTTCGGGTCGTGGGCAGTTCTTC.

This clone was recorded once. This rearrangement joins TRBV2 to TRBJ1-5; D is unresolved. Trimming took off 6 bases at V and 0 bases at J, with 9 bases between the two ends. The CDR3 covers 14 residues. The V gene's germline CDR1 is SNHLY and CDR2 FYNNEI. The CDR3 region is CASREIISNQPQHF. CDR3 sequence (DNA): TGTGCCAGCAGGGAGATTATTAGCAATCAGCCCCAGCATTTT.

The V call is TRBV5-4, the J call TRBJ2-7; 10 bases are a match to TRBD1. Germline V gene sequence: CDR1 SGHNT, CDR2 YYREEE (reference sequence). This CDR3 has 15 residues. J gave up 3 bases and V 5 bases, and 8 bases lay outside the gene matches. The DNA for the CDR3 is TGTGCCAGCAGGCGGGACAGGGGATCGGTCTACGAGCAGTACTTC. It translates to CASRRDRGSVYEQYF.

This clone was counted a single time. The chain is built from TRBV28 and TRBJ2-3; D is possibly TRBD1 (5 bases). V was cut by 6 bases and J by 2 bases, with 12 bases left in between. The germline V gene has CDR1 MDHEN and CDR2 SYDVKM. The CDR3 covers 14 residues. Written as DNA, the CDR3 is TGTGCCAGCAGCGTCAGGGATACCACAGATACGCAGTATTTT. This codes for CASSVRDTTDTQYF.

The chain recombines TRBV18 with TRBJ1-2, with D perhaps matching TRBD1 (5 bases). V lost 3 bases and J lost 0, with 8 bases in between. Germline V gives CDR1 KGHSH, CDR2 LQKENI. This CDR3 region has 14 residues. The CDR3 here is CASSPETANYGYTF. The DNA for the CDR3 is TGTGCCAGCTCACCCGAGACAGCTAACTATGGCTACACCTTC. Full variable domain (rest looked up from reference TRBV18 and TRBJ1-2): NAGVMQNPRHLVRRRGQEARLRCSPMKGHSHVYWYRQLPEEGLKFMVYLQKENIIDESGMPKERFSAEFPKEGPSILRIQQVVRGDSAAYFCASSPETANYGYTFGSGTRLTVV.

This clone has just one count. The chain combines TRBV4-1 with TRBJ1-4; the D is unclear. The germline V gene has CDR1 MGHRA and CDR2 YSYEKL. The V end was cut by 0 bases, the J end by 2 bases, with 7 bases between. The CDR3 sequence is 15 residues long. The DNA of the CDR3 is TGCGCCAGCAGCCAAGAACGGCGGACTAATGAAAAACTGTTTTTT. Its protein product is CASSQERRTNEKLFF.

This chain uses TRBV5-4 with TRBJ2-2, with a tentative D call TRBD2 (6 bases). Trimming pared 0 bases from V and 5 bases from J, leaving 17 bases between. CDR3 length equals 17 residues. Germline V gene data show CDR1 as SGHNT and CDR2 as YYREEE (reference sequence). This CDR3 is CASSLALRAGRTGELFF. The DNA of the CDR3 is TGTGCCAGCAGCTTGGCCCTGCGGGCAGGGAGGACCGGGGAGCTGTTTTTT.

V is TRBV10-3 and J is TRBJ1-2; tentatively, D is TRBD1 (5 bases). Looked up from germline, CDR1 is ENHRY and CDR2 is SYGVKD. V was cut by 3 bases and J by 6 bases, with 11 bases left in between. This CDR3 contains 13 residues. For the CDR3, the DNA is TGTGCCATCAGTGATATAGTACAGGATGGCTACACCTTC. Its translation: CAISDIVQDGYTF.

The rearrangement links TRBV5-5 to TRBJ1-4; tentative D call: TRBD1 (6 bases). There are 14 residues in the CDR3. Trimming cost V 0 bases and J 7 bases, with 10 bases left between them. Germline V CDR1 and CDR2: SGHKS, YYEKEE (reference sequence). The CDR3: CASSLGTEVEKLFF. CDR3 DNA: TGTGCCAGCAGCTTGGGGACAGAAGTTGAAAAACTGTTTTTT.

The chain is built from TRBV15 and TRBJ2-1, with 7 bases aligning to TRBD2. Per the germline V gene, CDR1 is LNHNV and CDR2 is YYDKDF (reference sequence). This CDR3 has 16 amino acids. The V segment lost 0 bases and the J segment 9 bases; nucleotides outside the gene matches: 11. The CDR3 reads CATSRDTSPTGGEQFF. As DNA, the CDR3 is TGTGCCACCAGCAGAGATACGTCCCCAACGGGGGGTGAGCAGTTCTTC.

This chain connects TRBV9 to TRBJ1-1; TRBD1 is a possible D gene (5 bases). Germline V CDR1 and CDR2: SGDLS, YYNGEE. This CDR3 has 13 amino acids. Deletions cut 2 bases from V and 7 bases from J, with 12 bases between. The CDR3 bases are TGTGCCAGCAGCGTGGGAGGGGAGCGTGAAGCTTTCTTT. It translates to CASSVGGEREAFF.

The gene calls are TRBV2 and TRBJ2-2; 7 nucleotides match TRBD1. Germline CDR1 and CDR2: SNHLY and FYNNEI. This CDR3 has 14 amino acids. V trimming: 7 bases; J trimming: 0 bases; junction bases outside the gene matches: 2. The CDR3 sequence is CASNGQANTGELFF. DNA for the CDR3: TGTGCCAGCAATGGACAGGCGAACACCGGGGAGCTGTTTTTT.

The J gene is TRBJ1-1, the V gene TRBV18; D gene uncertain. The V gene lost 2 bases and the J gene lost 4 bases, with 11 bases spanning the gap. In germline, CDR1 is KGHSH, CDR2 LQKENI. The CDR3 length is 14 residues. The DNA for the CDR3 is TGTGCCAGCTCACCAGGGAGAGAGGGCACTGAAGCTTTCTTT. Protein sequence: CASSPGREGTEAFF.

The V gene is TRBV6-5, the J gene TRBJ2-7; 7 positions agree with TRBD1. After removal of 6 bases from V and 3 bases from J, the junction contained 8 bases not matched to a gene. The CDR3 spans 14 residues. From germline, CDR1 is MNHEY and CDR2 SVGAGI. The CDR3 loop is CASRYPGQSYEQYF. The CDR3 DNA reads TGTGCCAGCAGGTATCCGGGACAGAGCTACGAGCAGTACTTC.

The chain has TRBV6-5 and TRBJ1-2, with 8 bases fitting TRBD1. Looked up from germline, CDR1 is MNHEY and CDR2 is SVGAGI. The ends lost 6 bases at V and 8 bases at J; junction bases unmatched: 8. The CDR3 runs to 13 residues. CDR3 protein: CASRSQGARGYTF. DNA for the CDR3: TGTGCCAGCAGGAGCCAGGGGGCTAGAGGCTACACCTTC.

The chain employs TRBV29-1 and TRBJ2-1; D uncertain. This CDR3 region has 11 residues. The V and J ends lost 4 bases and 6 bases respectively, with 7 bases between them. Germline loops: CDR1 SQVTM, CDR2 ANQGSEA. This chain's CDR3 is CSVALSNEQFF. The CDR3 bases are TGCAGCGTTGCACTTTCCAATGAGCAGTTCTTC.

The V call is TRBV9, the J call TRBJ2-1; 7 bases align to TRBD2. This CDR3 region has 15 residues. CDR1 is SGDLS and CDR2 is YYNGEE in the germline V gene. V lost 3 bases and J lost 5; bases outside the gene matches: 8. This chain's CDR3 is CASSGLASLNNEQFF. The CDR3 bases are TGTGCCAGCAGCGGACTAGCATCCCTCAACAATGAGCAGTTCTTC.

The chain recombines TRBV5-6 with TRBJ1-2, with D tentatively TRBD1 (6 bases). This CDR3 is 14 amino acids long. Between the trimmed V and J ends, which lost 4 bases and 4 bases, there was a span of 14 bases. Per the germline V gene, CDR1 is SGHDT and CDR2 is YYEEEE. This chain's CDR3 is CASSTQAGAYGYTF. DNA of the CDR3: TGTGCCAGCAGCACCCAAGCAGGGGCCTATGGCTACACCTTC.

The chain employs TRBV5-1 and TRBJ2-5; 10 bases match TRBD2. Trimming cost V 2 bases and J 4 bases; bases outside gene matches: 5. The germline CDR1 and CDR2 sequences are SGHRS and YFSETQ. The CDR3 covers 15 residues. This CDR3 reads CASSFSGGTVETQYF. CDR3 nucleotides: TGCGCCAGCAGCTTTAGCGGGGGGACCGTAGAGACCCAGTACTTC.

The chain couples TRBV27 to TRBJ1-1, with TRBD1 as a possible D gene (6 bases). Deletions cut 8 bases from V and 0 bases from J, with 16 bases between. Germline assignment: CDR1 MNHEY and CDR2 SMNVEV (reference sequence). The CDR3 totals 15 residues. This CDR3 is CASVRGFGMNTEAFF. The CDR3 nucleotides read TGTGCCAGCGTCAGGGGTTTCGGGATGAACACTGAAGCTTTCTTT.

The CDR3: CASNLARGEETQYF. The CDR3 DNA reads TGTGCCAGCAACCTCGCCAGGGGGGAAGAGACCCAGTACTTC. V gene TRBV2 combines with J gene TRBJ2-5, with D possibly matching TRBD1 (7 bases). Per germline, CDR1 SNHLY and CDR2 FYNNEI. The CDR3 sequence is 14 residues long. Trimming removed 7 bases from V and 3 bases from J, with 15 bases in between.